Sequencing of this T cell receptor beta chain was carried out in a study of blood T cells in healthy people across ages. This CDR3 is 16 amino acids long. V lost 0 bases and J 1 base, leaving 12 bases between the germline ends. Germline V gives CDR1 MNHEY, CDR2 SVGEGT. Then a second PCR, running about 6 to 12 cycles, was carried out with a sample-barcoded 5' primer and a J-beta primer mix. TCRdb re-called the 5' RACE reads with MiXCR, one entry per CDR3 protein. This table holds around 1,000,000 distinct CDR3 sequences, roughly a quarter found once. The same specimen was also included in a second study, on T cells of mothers and their children.

The chain combines TRBV6-2 or TRBV6-3 with TRBJ1-2; weak D call: TRBD1 (6 bases). This clonotype was sampled from a girl aged 2 to 10 in good health. Sequences were obtained from blood. DNA for the CDR3: TGTGCCAGCAGTTACTCCGACAGGACAGTTAACTATGGCTACACCTTC. It yields the protein CASSYSDRTVNYGYTF.